This TCR beta chain was captured in a study of blood T cells in healthy people across ages. The study, taken as a whole, reports: Because sorting was not performed, PBMCs prevented conclusive naive versus antigen-experienced comparison.

This CDR3 comprises 17 residues. Per germline, CDR1 SGHNT and CDR2 YYREEE (reference sequence). A second PCR, run for roughly 7 to 11 cycles, used a sample-barcoded 5' primer plus a J-beta primer mix. Every cDNA molecule carried a tag from a template-switch adaptor bearing 12 random nucleotides. A single record per CDR3 protein comes from TCRdb applying MiXCR to the 5' RACE reads. The table records 1.5 million to 2 million distinct CDR3 sequences, 28% of them present only once. Notes on this clonotype: Its antigen remains unknown. One end of the junction does not line up with germline, which may come from a read error.

The source is a woman under 40 in good health. Sample: blood. The chain employs TRBV5-4 and TRBJ1-5; 9 nucleotides agree with TRBD1. Here the CDR3 reads CASGLGTGGISNQPQHF. The CDR3 nucleotides are TGTGCCAGCGGCTTGGGTACAGGGGGCATCAGCAATCAGCCCCAGCATTTT.